What follows are 5 T cell receptor beta chains derived from one specimen sequenced in a study of OX40 agonist ivuxolimab in advanced cancers. Libraries were prepared by immunoSEQ multiplex PCR; TCRdb keeps only in-frame clonotypes and omits some of them. The table includes approximately 50,000 clones, nearly 80% detected once. Sequences were derived from CD4+ or CD8+ T cells sorted from blood, sampled in a trial of the OX40 agonist ivuxolimab. The receptor set was obtained from an adult with an advanced solid tumor such as melanoma, head and neck, liver or kidney cancer.

This clone is medium-sized within its sample. The chain recombines TRBV5-1 with TRBJ1-1; D is uncertain. The CDR3 is made up of 15 amino acids. Trimming cost V 0 bases and J 5 bases, with 14 bases left between them. Germline V CDR1 and CDR2: SGHRS, YFSETQ. As DNA, the CDR3 is TGCGCCAGCAGCTTGGCCGTGGCCCGGGAAACTGAAGCTTTCTTT. Amino acids: CASSLAVARETEAFF.

The rearrangement joins TRBV5-1 to TRBJ2-6; 12 bases map to TRBD2. Germline V gene sequence: CDR1 SGHRS, CDR2 YFSETQ. CDR3 length equals 19 residues. V trimming: 2 bases; J trimming: 3 bases; junction bases outside the gene matches: 9. CDR3 coding DNA: TGCGCCAGCAGCTTCAGTACGACTAGCGGGAGAGGTGGGGCCAACGTCCTGACTTTC. It codes for CASSFSTTSGRGGANVLTF.

The chain uses TRBV5-1 and TRBJ2-5, with 10 bases matching TRBD2. This CDR3 has 16 residues. Trimming cost V 4 bases and J 3 bases; bases outside gene matches: 9. Looked up from germline, CDR1 is SGHRS and CDR2 is YFSETQ. Here the CDR3 DNA reads TGCGCCAGCAGCGCTATCACAGCGGGAGGGGAAGAGACCCAGTACTTC. It yields the protein CASSAITAGGEETQYF.

J is TRBJ2-5 and V is TRBV11-2; 7 bases are a match to TRBD2. Germline CDR1 SGHAT, CDR2 FQNNGV. The CDR3 totals 17 residues. The ends lost 2 bases at V and 3 bases at J; junction bases unmatched: 12. In DNA, the CDR3 is TGTGCCAGCAGCTTAAAGTATCAGGTGGCGGGGGAAGAGACCCAGTACTTC. Translation gives CASSLKYQVAGEETQYF.

The CDR3 DNA reads as TGCGCCAGCAGCCAAGTCTTTAGACAGGCGGCGAACACTGAAGCTTTCTTT. Its translation is CASSQVFRQAANTEAFF. The rearrangement links TRBV4-3 to TRBJ1-1, with a possible D match to TRBD1 (6 bases). The CDR3 has 17 residues. Germline CDR1 is LGHNA and CDR2 is YSLEER. V was shortened by 1 base and J by 1 base, with 16 bases between the two germline ends.